This T cell receptor (beta chain) is drawn from a study of Ad26.COV2.S vaccination and SARS-CoV-2 variants. Turning to the study itself: Of the COV1001 trial arms, the Ad26.COV2.S arm included the donor. Ad26.COV2.S shots went into the muscle once or twice, 56 days apart.

The CDR3 is made up of 15 amino acids. The germline CDR1 and CDR2 sequences are SEHNR and FQNEAQ (reference sequence). The V gene end was trimmed by 5 bases and the J gene end by 4 bases; junction bases not matched to a gene: 10. Using immunoSEQ multiplex PCR, the repertoire was profiled, and TCRdb retains in-frame clones only, with some absent. The sample contains roughly 700,000 clones, 89% of which appear only once. As for treatment: about 20 received Ad26.COV2.S at low or high dose, single or two shots; roughly five received placebo; per-sample allocation not given. On day 63 after the first injection, vaccine and placebo recipients gave samples. An 18-55-year-old adult in Boston served as donor.

The genes are TRBV7-9 and TRBJ1-2, with TRBD1 identical over 7 bases. The receptor was isolated from a person aged 18-60 years who received the Ad26.COV2.S COVID-19 vaccine or a placebo. Sequenced here: peripheral blood, sampled in a trial of Ad26.COV2.S vaccine versus placebo. CDR3 sequence reads: CASSPPPGTVYGYTF. The CDR3 DNA reads as TGTGCCAGCAGCCCACCCCCCGGGACAGTCTATGGCTACACCTTC.